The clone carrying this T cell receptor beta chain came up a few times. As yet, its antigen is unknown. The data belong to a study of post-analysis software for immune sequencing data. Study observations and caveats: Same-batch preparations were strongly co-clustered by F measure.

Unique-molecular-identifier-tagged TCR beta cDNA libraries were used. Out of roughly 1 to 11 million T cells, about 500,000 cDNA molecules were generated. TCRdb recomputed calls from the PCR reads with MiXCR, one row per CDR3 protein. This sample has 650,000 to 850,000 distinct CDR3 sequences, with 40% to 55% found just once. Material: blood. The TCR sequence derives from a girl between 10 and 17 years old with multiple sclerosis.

The CDR3 coding sequence is TGTGCCACCAGTGCCACAGGGTTTTGGGAGACCCAGTACTTC. This sequence encodes CATSATGFWETQYF. This rearrangement joins TRBV24-1 to TRBJ2-5, with D perhaps matching TRBD1 (6 bases). Germline V CDR1 and CDR2: KGHDR, SFDVKD. This CDR3 region has 14 residues. V gave up 5 bases and J gave up 5 bases, with 14 bases separating them.